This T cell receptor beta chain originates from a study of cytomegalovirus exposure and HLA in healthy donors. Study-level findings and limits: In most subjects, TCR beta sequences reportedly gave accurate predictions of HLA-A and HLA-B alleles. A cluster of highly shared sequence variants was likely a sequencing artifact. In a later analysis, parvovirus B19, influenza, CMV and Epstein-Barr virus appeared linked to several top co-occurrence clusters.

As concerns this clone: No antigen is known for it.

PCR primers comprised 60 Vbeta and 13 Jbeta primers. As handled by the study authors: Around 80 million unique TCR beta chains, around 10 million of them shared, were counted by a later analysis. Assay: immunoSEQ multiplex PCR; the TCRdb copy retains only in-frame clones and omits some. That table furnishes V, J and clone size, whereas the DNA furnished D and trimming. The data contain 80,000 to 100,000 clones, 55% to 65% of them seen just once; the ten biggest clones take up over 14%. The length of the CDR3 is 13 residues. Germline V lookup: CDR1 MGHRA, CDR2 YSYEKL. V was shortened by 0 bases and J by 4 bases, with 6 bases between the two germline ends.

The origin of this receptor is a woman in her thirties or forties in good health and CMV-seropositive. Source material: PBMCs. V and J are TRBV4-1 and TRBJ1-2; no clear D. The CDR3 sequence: CASSQDGFYGYTF. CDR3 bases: TGCGCCAGCAGCCAAGACGGGTTCTATGGCTACACCTTC.